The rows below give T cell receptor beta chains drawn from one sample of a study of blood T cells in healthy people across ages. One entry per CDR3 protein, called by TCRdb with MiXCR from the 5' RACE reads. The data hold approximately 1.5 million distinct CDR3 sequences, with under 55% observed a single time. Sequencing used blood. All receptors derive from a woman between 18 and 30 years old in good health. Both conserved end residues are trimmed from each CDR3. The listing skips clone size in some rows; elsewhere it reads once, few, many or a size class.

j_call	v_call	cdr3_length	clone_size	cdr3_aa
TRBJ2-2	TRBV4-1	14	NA	ASSQVDRGYAGELF
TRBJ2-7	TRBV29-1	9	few	SVGNSYEQY
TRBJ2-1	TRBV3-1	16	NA	ASSQDRPPILVYNEQF
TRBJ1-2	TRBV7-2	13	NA	ASSLVGWNNYGYT
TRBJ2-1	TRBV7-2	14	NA	ASSLIGGLGYNEQF
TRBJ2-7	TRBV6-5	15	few	ASSYRGLGSIYNEQY
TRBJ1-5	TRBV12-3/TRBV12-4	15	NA	ASSLRLFGGSNQPQH
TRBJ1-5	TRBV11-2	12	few	ASSLEAFNQPQH
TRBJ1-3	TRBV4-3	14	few	ASSQVSLNSGNTIY
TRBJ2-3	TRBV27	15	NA	ASRPPRQGPSTDTRY
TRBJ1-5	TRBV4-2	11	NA	ASSQERPQPQH
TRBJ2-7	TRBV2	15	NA	ASSGQGRLADSYEQY
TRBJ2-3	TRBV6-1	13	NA	ASSGRTQKTDTQY
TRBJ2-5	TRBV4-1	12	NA	ASADRGNQETQY
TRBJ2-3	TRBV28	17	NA	ASSSRTSGISQFTDTQY
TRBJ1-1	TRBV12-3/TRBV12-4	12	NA	ASSFKPGDTEAF
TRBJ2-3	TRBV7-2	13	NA	VSSPREGSTDTQY
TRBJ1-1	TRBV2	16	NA	ASSVAGHGRQLNTEAF
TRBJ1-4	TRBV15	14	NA	ATSRGPRVTNEKLF
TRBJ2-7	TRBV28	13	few	ASRPPQPSSYEQY
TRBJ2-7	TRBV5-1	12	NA	ASSYLNTGDEQY
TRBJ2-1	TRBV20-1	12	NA	SAFKHLAPNEQF
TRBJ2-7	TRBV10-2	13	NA	ASKKDGGATYEQY
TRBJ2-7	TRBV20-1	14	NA	SARGLPTGGAYEQY
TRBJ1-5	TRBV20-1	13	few	SASSGSGPNQPQH
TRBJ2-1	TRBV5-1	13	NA	ASSFGAVRSNEQF
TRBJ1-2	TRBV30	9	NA	AWTGFYGYT
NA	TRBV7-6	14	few	ASSLGLPHSYNEQY
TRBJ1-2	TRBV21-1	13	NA	ASSRLGDSDYGYT
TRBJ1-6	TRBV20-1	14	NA	SARDNGFSYNSPLH